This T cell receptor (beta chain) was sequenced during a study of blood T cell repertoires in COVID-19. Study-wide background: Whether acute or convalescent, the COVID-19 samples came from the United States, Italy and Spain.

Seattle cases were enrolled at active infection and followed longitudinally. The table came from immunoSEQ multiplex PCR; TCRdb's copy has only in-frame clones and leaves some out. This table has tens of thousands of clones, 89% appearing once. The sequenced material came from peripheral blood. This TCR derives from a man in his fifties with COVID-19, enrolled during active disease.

CDR3 coding DNA: TGTGCCAGCAGTTCGGCCCCAGGGCGGCCCCAGCATTTT. Its protein product is CASSSAPGRPQHF. The chain has TRBV12-3 or TRBV12-4 and TRBJ1-5, with D possibly matching TRBD1 (5 bases). Trimming shortened V by 4 bases and J by 9 bases, and 13 bases separated the two germline ends. The CDR3 is 13 amino acids.